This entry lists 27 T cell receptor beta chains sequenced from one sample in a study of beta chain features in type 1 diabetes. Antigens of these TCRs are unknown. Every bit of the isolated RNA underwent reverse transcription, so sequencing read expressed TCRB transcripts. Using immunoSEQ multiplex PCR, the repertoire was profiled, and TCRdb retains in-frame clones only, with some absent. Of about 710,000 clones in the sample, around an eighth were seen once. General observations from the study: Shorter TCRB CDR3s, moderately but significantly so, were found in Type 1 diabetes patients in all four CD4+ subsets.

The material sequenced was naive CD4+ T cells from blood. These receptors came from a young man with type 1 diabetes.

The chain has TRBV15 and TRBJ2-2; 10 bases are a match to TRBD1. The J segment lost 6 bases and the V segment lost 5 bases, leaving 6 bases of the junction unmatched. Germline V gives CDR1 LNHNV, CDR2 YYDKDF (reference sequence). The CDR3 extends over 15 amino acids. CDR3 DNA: TGTGCCACCAGCTCCCGGGACAGGGGTGCCGGGGAGCTGTTTTTT. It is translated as CATSSRDRGAGELFF.

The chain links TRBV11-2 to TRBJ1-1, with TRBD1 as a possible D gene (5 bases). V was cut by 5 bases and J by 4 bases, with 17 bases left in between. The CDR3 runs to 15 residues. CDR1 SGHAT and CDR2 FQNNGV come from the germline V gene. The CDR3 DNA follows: TGTGCCAGCAGCCCAAGACAGATTTTGGGCACTGAAGCTTTCTTT. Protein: CASSPRQILGTEAFF.

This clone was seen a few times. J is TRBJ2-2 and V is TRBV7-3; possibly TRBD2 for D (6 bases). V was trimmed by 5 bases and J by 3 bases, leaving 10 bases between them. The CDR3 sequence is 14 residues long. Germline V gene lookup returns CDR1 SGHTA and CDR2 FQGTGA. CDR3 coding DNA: TGTGCCAGCAGCGCCGGGAGTCACACCGGGGAGCTGTTTTTT. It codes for CASSAGSHTGELFF.

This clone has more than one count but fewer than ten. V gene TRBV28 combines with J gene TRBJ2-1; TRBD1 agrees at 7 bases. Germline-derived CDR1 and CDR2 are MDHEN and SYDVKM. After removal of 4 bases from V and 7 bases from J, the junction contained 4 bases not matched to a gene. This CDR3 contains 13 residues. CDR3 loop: CASSYRGRNEQFF. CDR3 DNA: TGTGCCAGCAGTTATAGGGGGCGGAATGAGCAGTTCTTC.

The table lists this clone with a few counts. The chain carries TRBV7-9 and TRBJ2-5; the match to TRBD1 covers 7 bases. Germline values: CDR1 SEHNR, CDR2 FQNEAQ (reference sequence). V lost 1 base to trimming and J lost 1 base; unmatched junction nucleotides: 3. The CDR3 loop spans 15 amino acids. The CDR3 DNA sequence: TGTGCCAGCAGCTTAGATTGGACAGGCCAAGAGACCCAGTACTTC. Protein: CASSLDWTGQETQYF.

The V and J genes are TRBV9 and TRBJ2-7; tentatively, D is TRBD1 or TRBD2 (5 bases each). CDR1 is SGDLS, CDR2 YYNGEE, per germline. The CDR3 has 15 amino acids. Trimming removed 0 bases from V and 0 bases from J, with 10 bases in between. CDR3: CASSVAWGYSYEQYF. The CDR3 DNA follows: TGTGCCAGCAGCGTAGCATGGGGGTACTCCTACGAGCAGTACTTC.

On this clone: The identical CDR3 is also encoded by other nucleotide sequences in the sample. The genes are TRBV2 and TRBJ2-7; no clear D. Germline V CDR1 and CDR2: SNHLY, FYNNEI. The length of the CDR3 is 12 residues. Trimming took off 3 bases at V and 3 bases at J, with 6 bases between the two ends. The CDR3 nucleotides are TGTGCCAGCAGTGAGGCAGGCTACGAGCAGTACTTC. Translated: CASSEAGYEQYF. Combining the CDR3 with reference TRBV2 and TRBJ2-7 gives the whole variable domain EPEVTQTPSHQVTQMGQEVILRCVPISNHLYFYWYRQILGQKVEFLVSFYNNEISEKSEIFDDQFSVERPDGSNFTLKIRSTKLEDSAMYFCASSEAGYEQYFGPGTRLTVT.

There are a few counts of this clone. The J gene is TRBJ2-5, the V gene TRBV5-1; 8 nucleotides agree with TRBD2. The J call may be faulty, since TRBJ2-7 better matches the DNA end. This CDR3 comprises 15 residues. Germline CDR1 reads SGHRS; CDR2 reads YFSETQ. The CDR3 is CASSSTGTRIYEQYF. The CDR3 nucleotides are TGCGCCAGCAGCTCAACCGGGACTAGGATCTACGAGCAGTACTTC.

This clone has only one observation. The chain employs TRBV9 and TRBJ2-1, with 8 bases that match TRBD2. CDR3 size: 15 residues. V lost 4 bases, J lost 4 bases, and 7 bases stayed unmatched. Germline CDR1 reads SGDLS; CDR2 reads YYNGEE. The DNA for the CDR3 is TGTGCCAGCAGCCCGGGACTAGACCGATACAATGAGCAGTTCTTC. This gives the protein CASSPGLDRYNEQFF.

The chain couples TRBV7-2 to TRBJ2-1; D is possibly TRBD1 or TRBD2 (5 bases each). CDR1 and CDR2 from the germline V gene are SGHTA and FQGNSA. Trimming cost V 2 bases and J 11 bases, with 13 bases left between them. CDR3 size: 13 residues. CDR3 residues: CASSLQPGAKQFF. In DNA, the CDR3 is TGTGCCAGCAGCTTACAGCCCGGGGCAAAGCAGTTCTTC. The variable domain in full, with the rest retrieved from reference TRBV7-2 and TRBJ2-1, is GAGVSQSPSNKVTEKGKDVELRCDPISGHTALYWYRQSLGQGLEFLIYFQGNSAPDKSGLPSDRFSAERTGGSVSTLTIQRTQQEDSAVYLCASSLQPGAKQFFGPGTRLTVL.

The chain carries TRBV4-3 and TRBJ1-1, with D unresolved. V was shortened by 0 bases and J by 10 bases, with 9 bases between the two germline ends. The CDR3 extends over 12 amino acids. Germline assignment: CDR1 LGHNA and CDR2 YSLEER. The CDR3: CASSQDGASAFF. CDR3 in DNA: TGCGCCAGCAGCCAAGATGGAGCGTCAGCTTTCTTT.

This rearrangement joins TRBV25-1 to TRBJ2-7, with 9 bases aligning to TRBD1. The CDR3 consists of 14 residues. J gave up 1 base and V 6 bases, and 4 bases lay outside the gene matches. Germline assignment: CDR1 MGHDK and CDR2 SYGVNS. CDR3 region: CASRTGGSSYEQYF. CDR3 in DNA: TGTGCCAGCAGGACAGGGGGATCGTCCTACGAGCAGTACTTC.

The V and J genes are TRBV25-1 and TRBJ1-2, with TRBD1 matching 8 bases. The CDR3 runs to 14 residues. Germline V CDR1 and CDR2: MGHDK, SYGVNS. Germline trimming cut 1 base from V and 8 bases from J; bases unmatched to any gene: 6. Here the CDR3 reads CASSEWSGTGGYTF. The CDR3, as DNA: TGTGCCAGCAGTGAATGGAGTGGGACAGGAGGCTACACCTTC.

The CDR3 sequence: CASSYGLARHEQYF. The CDR3 DNA sequence: TGTGCCAGCAGTTATGGACTAGCTCGCCACGAGCAGTACTTC. This chain uses TRBV6-5 with TRBJ2-7; the match to TRBD2 covers 8 bases. V lost 3 bases to trimming and J lost 5 bases; unmatched junction nucleotides: 6. This CDR3 has 14 residues. Per germline, CDR1 MNHEY and CDR2 SVGAGI.

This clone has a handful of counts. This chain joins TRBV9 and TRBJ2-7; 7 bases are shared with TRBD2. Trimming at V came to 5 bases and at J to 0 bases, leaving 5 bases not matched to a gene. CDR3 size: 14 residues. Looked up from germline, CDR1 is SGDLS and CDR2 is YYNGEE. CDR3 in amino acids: CASSRAGSSYEQYF. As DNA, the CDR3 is TGTGCCAGCAGTAGAGCGGGGAGCTCCTACGAGCAGTACTTC.

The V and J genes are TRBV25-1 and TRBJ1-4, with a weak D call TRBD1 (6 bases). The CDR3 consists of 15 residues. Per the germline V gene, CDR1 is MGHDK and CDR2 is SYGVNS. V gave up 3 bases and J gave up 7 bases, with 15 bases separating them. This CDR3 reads CASSDYGGLGEKLFF. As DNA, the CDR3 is TGTGCCAGCAGTGATTACGGGGGCTTGGGTGAAAAACTGTTTTTT.

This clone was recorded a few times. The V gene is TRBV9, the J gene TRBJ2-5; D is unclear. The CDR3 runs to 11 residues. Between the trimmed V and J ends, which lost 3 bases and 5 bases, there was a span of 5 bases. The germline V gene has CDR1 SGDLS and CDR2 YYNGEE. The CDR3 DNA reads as TGTGCCAGCAGCGCAAGGGAGACCCAGTACTTC. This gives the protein CASSARETQYF.

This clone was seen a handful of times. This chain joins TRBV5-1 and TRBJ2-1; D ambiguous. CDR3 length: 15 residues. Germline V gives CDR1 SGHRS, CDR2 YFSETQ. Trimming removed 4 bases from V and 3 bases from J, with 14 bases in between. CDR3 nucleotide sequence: TGCGCCAGCAGCCCCCAGCCGGTGGGCTACAATGAGCAGTTCTTC. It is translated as CASSPQPVGYNEQFF.

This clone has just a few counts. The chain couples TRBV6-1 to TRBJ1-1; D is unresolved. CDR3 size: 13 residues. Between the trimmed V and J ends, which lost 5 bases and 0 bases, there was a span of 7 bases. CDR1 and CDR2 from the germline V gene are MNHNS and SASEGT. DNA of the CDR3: TGTGCCAGCAGTCGGCTTATGAACACTGAAGCTTTCTTT. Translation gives CASSRLMNTEAFF.

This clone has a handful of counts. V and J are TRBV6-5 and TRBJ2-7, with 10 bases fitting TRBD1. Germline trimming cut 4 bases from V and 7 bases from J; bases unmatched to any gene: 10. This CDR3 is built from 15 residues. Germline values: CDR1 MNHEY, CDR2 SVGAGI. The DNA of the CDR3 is TGTGCCAGCAGTTGGACAGGGGGAATCCTGAGGGAGCAGTACTTC. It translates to CASSWTGGILREQYF.

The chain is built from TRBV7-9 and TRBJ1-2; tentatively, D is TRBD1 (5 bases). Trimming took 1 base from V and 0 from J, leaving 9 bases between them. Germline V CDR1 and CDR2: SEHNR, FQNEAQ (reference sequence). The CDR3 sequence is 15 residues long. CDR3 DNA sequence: TGTGCCAGCAGCTTAGGCGGGGGTTCTAACTATGGCTACACCTTC. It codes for CASSLGGGSNYGYTF.

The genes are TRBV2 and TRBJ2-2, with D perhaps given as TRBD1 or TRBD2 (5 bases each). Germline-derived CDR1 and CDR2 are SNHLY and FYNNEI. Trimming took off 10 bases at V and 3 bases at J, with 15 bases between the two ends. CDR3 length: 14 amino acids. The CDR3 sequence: CATQSLGDTGELFF. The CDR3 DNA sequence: TGTGCCACCCAGTCGTTGGGGGACACCGGGGAGCTGTTTTTT.

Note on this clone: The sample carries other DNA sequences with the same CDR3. CDR3 in amino acids: CASSLEGYGYTF. CDR3 sequence (DNA): TGTGCCAGCAGTTTGGAAGGCTATGGCTACACCTTC. The rearrangement joins TRBV28 to TRBJ1-2; D is undetermined. Looked up from germline, CDR1 is MDHEN and CDR2 is SYDVKM. This CDR3 spans 12 amino acids. Trimming removed 3 bases at V and 4 bases at J, with 6 bases between.

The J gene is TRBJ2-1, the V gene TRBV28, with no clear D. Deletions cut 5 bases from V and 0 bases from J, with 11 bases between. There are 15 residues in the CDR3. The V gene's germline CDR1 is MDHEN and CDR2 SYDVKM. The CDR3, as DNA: TGTGCCAGCAGTGTGGCTTACAGCTCCTACAATGAGCAGTTCTTC. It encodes CASSVAYSSYNEQFF.

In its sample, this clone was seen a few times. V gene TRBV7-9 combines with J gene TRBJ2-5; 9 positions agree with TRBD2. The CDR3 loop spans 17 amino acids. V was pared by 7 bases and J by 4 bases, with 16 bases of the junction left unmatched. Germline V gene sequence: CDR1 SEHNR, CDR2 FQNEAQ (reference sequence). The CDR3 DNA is TGTGCCAGCACCCCCGATCGGGTGGAGCGGGGGGCAGAGACCCAGTACTTC. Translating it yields CASTPDRVERGAETQYF. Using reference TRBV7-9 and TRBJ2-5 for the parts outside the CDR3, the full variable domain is DTGVSQNPRHKITKRGQNVTFRCDPISEHNRLYWYRQTLGQGPEFLTYFQNEAQLEKSRLLSDRFSAERPKGSFSTLEIQRTEQGDSAMYLCASTPDRVERGAETQYFGPGTRLLVL.

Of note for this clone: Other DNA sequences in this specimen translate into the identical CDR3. The CDR3, as DNA: TGTGCCAGCAGAACTTACACCGGGGAGCTGTTTTTT. The encoded protein is CASRTYTGELFF. V and J are TRBV2 and TRBJ2-2, with D unresolved. Germline V CDR1 and CDR2: SNHLY, FYNNEI. This CDR3 region has 12 residues. Trimming left V 6 bases short and J 3 bases short, with 5 bases between.

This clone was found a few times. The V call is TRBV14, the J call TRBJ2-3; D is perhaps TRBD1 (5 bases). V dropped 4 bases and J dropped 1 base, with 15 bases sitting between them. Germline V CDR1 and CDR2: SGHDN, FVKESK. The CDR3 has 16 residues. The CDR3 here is CASSRLGAEGTDTQYF. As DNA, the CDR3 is TGTGCCAGCAGCCGGCTAGGGGCAGAGGGCACAGATACGCAGTATTTT.